The clone carrying this T cell receptor (beta chain) was observed a few times. Antigen unknown. This specimen belongs to a study of beta chain features in type 1 diabetes. Study results and limitations: cDNA-based sequencing might over-represent cells highly expressing TCR.

Isolated RNA was reverse transcribed in full, so expressed TCRB transcripts were sequenced. Assay: immunoSEQ multiplex PCR; the TCRdb copy retains only in-frame clones and omits some. The profile shows 900,000 or so clones, 15% to 20% of them singletons. The CDR3 runs to 13 residues. The germline CDR1 and CDR2 sequences are LNHDA and SQIVND (reference sequence). V lost 5 bases, J lost 5 bases, and 10 bases lay in between. A single heparinised draw of about 100 mL on average was taken per donor. Cells sorted by CD45RO/CCR7/CD25/CD127/CD95/CD27 comprised CD4+ naive, central memory, regulatory and stem cell-like memory cells. Purity of each sorted population was above 98%.

The V gene is TRBV19, the J gene TRBJ1-5, with D uncertain. The sequence derives from a woman aged 18-29 years in good health. The sequencing sample was made of naive CD4+ T cells from blood. Written as DNA, the CDR3 is TGTGCCAGTAGTTCAACGCCAGATCAGCCCCAGCATTTT. It yields the protein CASSSTPDQPQHF.